This entry features one TCR beta chain sequence. The antigen remains unidentified. Germline is not matched at one junction end, which may reflect a read error. This sample was taken from a study of T cells after yellow fever vaccination. Study results and caveats: The secondary T-cell response peaked on day 5, not day 15, but was weaker. Within FACS-sorted repertoires, abundant clonotypes contaminating from the bulk population could be present.

UMIs and a universal primer site were added when TCR cDNA was made by 5'RACE template switching. One entry per CDR3 protein, called by TCRdb with MiXCR from the 5' RACE reads. In the table there are about 300,000 distinct CDR3 sequences, around 3.9% of which are singletons. This clonotype originated in a man aged 18 to 35 who received the YFV17D yellow fever vaccine. Here the sequenced sample was PBMCs, taken 5 days after the yellow fever booster vaccination.

This CDR3 reads CASTQSRQNGYTF. CDR3 sequence (DNA): TGTGCCAGCACCCAAAGTAGACAGAATGGCTACACCTTC. This chain links TRBV3-1 with TRBJ1-2; maybe TRBD1 (5 bases). This CDR3 region has 13 residues. Germline CDR1 reads LGHDT; CDR2 reads YNNKEL (reference sequence).